This TCR beta chain was sequenced during a study of shared clonotypes between healthy human individuals. Each subset's genomic DNA was split evenly across several immunoSEQ plates. Measured with immunoSEQ multiplex PCR; TCRdb has only the in-frame clones, and not every one. The repertoire holds around 700,000 clones, with roughly 70% as singletons. The clonotype was recovered from a woman aged 25 to 45 in good health. Specimen: memory CD4+ T cells sorted from blood. As to subset: CD45RA-negative fraction.

The CDR3 DNA is TGTGCCAGCTCACCTTTGAACTTGGCAGGGCGCTACGAGCAGTACTTC. Encoded protein: CASSPLNLAGRYEQYF. The chain couples TRBV18 to TRBJ2-7; possible D gene TRBD1, 5 bases. The CDR3 consists of 16 residues. Germline V gives CDR1 KGHSH, CDR2 LQKENI. Trimming stripped 3 bases from V and 3 bases from J, with 18 bases between. The full variable domain, with the rest looked up from reference TRBV18 and TRBJ2-7, is NAGVMQNPRHLVRRRGQEARLRCSPMKGHSHVYWYRQLPEEGLKFMVYLQKENIIDESGMPKERFSAEFPKEGPSILRIQQVVRGDSAAYFCASSPLNLAGRYEQYFGPGTRLTVT.